This T cell receptor beta chain was found in a study of OX40 agonist ivuxolimab in advanced cancers. Broader study findings: Relative to CD4+, CD8+ T cells held more expanded clones on average.

Produced via immunoSEQ multiplex PCR; TCRdb's table is partial and in-frame only. Among about 91,000 clones listed, around 80% were seen once. V was shortened by 3 bases and J by 0 bases, with 6 bases between the two germline ends. The CDR3 totals 15 residues. CDR1 is KGHSH, CDR2 LQKENI, per germline. About this clone: Its specificity is unknown.

The chain joins TRBV18 to TRBJ1-6; D gene unclear. Here the sequenced sample was CD4+ or CD8+ T cells sorted from blood, taken in a trial of the OX40 agonist ivuxolimab. The sequence was collected from an adult with an advanced solid tumor such as melanoma, head and neck, liver or kidney cancer. The chain's CDR3 is CASSPSSSYNSPLHF. The CDR3 DNA reads TGTGCCAGCTCACCCTCGAGCTCCTATAATTCACCCCTCCACTTT.